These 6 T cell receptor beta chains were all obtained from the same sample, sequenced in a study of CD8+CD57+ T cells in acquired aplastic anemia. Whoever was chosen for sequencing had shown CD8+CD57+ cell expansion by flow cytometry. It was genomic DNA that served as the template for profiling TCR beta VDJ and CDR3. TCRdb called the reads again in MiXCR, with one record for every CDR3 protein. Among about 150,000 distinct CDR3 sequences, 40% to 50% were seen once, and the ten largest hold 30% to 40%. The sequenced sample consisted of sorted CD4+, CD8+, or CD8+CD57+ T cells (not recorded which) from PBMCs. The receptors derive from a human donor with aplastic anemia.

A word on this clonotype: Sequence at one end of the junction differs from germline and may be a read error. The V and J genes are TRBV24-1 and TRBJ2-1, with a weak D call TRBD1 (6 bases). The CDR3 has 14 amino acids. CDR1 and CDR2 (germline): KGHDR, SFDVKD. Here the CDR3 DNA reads TGTGCCACCAATGAATCAGGGGCTTACAATGGGCAGTTCTTC. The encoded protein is CATNESGAYNGQFF.

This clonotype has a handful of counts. CDR3 DNA sequence: TGCAGTGCCCCCCCCCAGGGCGAAAATAGCAATCAGCCCCAGCATTTT. Protein sequence: CSAPPQGENSNQPQHF. The chain combines TRBV20-1 with TRBJ1-5; weak D call: TRBD1 (5 bases). The V end was cut by 6 bases, the J end by 0 bases, with 18 bases between. The CDR3 sequence is 16 residues long. The germline V gene encodes CDR1 DFQATT and CDR2 SNEGSKA (reference sequence).

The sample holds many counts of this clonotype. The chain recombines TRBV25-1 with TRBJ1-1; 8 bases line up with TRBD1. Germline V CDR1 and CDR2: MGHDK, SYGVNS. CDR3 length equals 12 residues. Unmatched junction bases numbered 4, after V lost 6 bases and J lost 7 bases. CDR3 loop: CASRDRALEAFF. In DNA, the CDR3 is TGTGCCAGCAGGGACAGGGCCCTTGAAGCTTTCTTT.

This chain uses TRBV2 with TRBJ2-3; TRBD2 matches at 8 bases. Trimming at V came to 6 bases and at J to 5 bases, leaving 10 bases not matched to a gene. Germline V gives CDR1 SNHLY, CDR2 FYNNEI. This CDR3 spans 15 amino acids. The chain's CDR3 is CASSPLREGVDTQYF. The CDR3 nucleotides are TGTGCCAGCAGCCCCCTTCGGGAGGGGGTAGATACGCAGTATTTT.

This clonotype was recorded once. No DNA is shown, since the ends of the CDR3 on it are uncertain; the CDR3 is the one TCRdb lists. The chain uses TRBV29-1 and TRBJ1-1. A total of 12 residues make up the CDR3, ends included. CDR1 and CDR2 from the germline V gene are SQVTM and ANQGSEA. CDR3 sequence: CGVGRGITEAFF.

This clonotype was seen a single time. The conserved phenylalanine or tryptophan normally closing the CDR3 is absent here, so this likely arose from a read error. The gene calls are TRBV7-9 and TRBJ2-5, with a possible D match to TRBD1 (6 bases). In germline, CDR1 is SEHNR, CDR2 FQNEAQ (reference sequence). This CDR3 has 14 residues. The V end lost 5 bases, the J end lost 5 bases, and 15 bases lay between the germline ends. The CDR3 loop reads CASSPPGGGETQYL. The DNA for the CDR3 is TGTGCCAGCAGCCCCCCTGGGGGCGGCGAGACCCAGTACCTC.